Below are 29 T cell receptor beta chains sequenced from a single sample in a study of OX40 agonist ivuxolimab in advanced cancers. This table comes from immunoSEQ multiplex PCR, and its TCRdb copy is limited to in-frame clones, with some not included. The data hold 65,000 to 90,000 clones, with over 75% observed a single time. The source was CD4+ or CD8+ T cells sorted from blood, collected in a trial of the OX40 agonist ivuxolimab. These receptors came from an adult with an advanced solid tumor such as melanoma, head and neck, liver or kidney cancer.

V and J are TRBV7-9 and TRBJ2-2, with D possibly matching TRBD2 (6 bases). Per the germline V gene, CDR1 is SEHNR and CDR2 is FQNEAQ (reference sequence). This CDR3 has 15 amino acids. The V end lost 5 bases, the J end lost 3 bases, and 13 bases lay between the germline ends. This CDR3 reads CASSPGGVDTGELFF. In DNA, the CDR3 is TGTGCCAGCAGCCCCGGCGGGGTTGACACCGGGGAGCTGTTTTTT. The variable domain in full, with the rest retrieved from reference TRBV7-9 and TRBJ2-2, is DTGVSQNPRHKITKRGQNVTFRCDPISEHNRLYWYRQTLGQGPEFLTYFQNEAQLEKSRLLSDRFSAERPKGSFSTLEIQRTEQGDSAMYLCASSPGGVDTGELFFGEGSRLTVL.

This clone was observed a single time. This rearrangement joins TRBV19 to TRBJ2-7; possible D gene TRBD1, 6 bases. Germline assignment: CDR1 LNHDA and CDR2 SQIVND (reference sequence). V was cut by 5 bases and J by 2 bases, with 13 bases left in between. The CDR3 runs 14 residues. The CDR3 nucleotides are TGTGCCAGTAGTCTCCGGGACATGCCCTACGAGCAGTACTTC. As protein: CASSLRDMPYEQYF.

This clone has only one observation. This chain joins TRBV11-2 and TRBJ2-1; D is unresolved. The germline CDR1 and CDR2 sequences are SGHAT and FQNNGV. Trimming took 3 bases from V and 8 from J, leaving 5 bases between them. The CDR3 extends over 11 amino acids. As DNA, the CDR3 is TGTGCCAGCAGCTTTCATGATGAGCAGTTCTTC. This codes for CASSFHDEQFF.

This clone was picked up one time. The rearrangement links TRBV2 to TRBJ1-5; D uncertain. The germline CDR1 and CDR2 sequences are SNHLY and FYNNEI. The CDR3 covers 13 residues. Trimming took off 6 bases at V and 3 bases at J, with 9 bases between the two ends. The CDR3 DNA is TGTGCCAGCAGACGGGATCTCAATCAGCCCCAGCATTTT. This gives the protein CASRRDLNQPQHF.

In this sample, this clone turned up a few times. This sample includes further DNA sequences coding for the same CDR3. The chain uses TRBV7-2 and TRBJ2-1; D gene unclear. This CDR3 is built from 13 residues. V lost 5 bases to trimming and J lost 5 bases, with 10 bases between them. CDR1 and CDR2 from the germline V gene are SGHTA and FQGNSA. The CDR3 region is CASSLASDNEQFF. DNA for the CDR3: TGTGCCAGCAGCCTCGCTTCTGACAATGAGCAGTTCTTC.

The rearrangement uses TRBV5-5 and TRBJ2-7, with D perhaps TRBD2 (6 bases). Trimming pared 2 bases from V and 5 bases from J, leaving 11 bases between. Germline V lookup: CDR1 SGHKS, CDR2 YYEKEE (reference sequence). The CDR3 is 13 residues long. CDR3: CASSFAGLDEQYF. The CDR3 DNA reads TGTGCCAGCAGCTTTGCGGGGCTCGACGAGCAGTACTTC. Full variable domain (remainder filled in from reference TRBV5-5 and TRBJ2-7): DAGVTQSPTHLIKTRGQQVTLRCSPISGHKSVSWYQQVLGQGPQFIFQYYEKEERGRGNFPDRFSARQFPNYSSELNVNALLLGDSALYLCASSFAGLDEQYFGPGTRLTVT.

This clone was detected only once. The chain recombines TRBV19 with TRBJ1-1; 7 bases agree with TRBD1. The CDR3 is 14 amino acids. CDR1 and CDR2 (germline): LNHDA, SQIVND (reference sequence). After removal of 1 base from V and 4 bases from J, the junction contained 3 bases not matched to a gene. CDR3 protein: CASSIGPGGTEAFF. The CDR3 nucleotides are TGTGCCAGTAGTATAGGGCCAGGGGGCACTGAAGCTTTCTTT.

This chain uses TRBV19 with TRBJ2-2; TRBD2 might be the D (5 bases). Trimming took 0 bases from V and 7 from J, leaving 9 bases between them. The CDR3 runs 14 residues. The germline V gene has CDR1 LNHDA and CDR2 SQIVND (reference sequence). Written as DNA, the CDR3 is TGTGCCAGTAGTATAGATCGGGGTTACGGGGAGCTGTTTTTT. Residues: CASSIDRGYGELFF.

The J gene is TRBJ2-3, the V gene TRBV28; D is uncertain. Germline lookup yields CDR1 MDHEN and CDR2 SYDVKM. V shed 4 bases and J shed 6 bases, with 14 bases lying between them. The CDR3 is 14 residues long. CDR3 region: CASSSPPLSDTQYF. In DNA, the CDR3 is TGTGCCAGCAGTTCCCCGCCCCTGTCGGATACGCAGTATTTT.

The CDR3 nucleotides are TGTGCCAGCGGCGGTGGTTATGGCTACACCTTC. Protein product: CASGGGYGYTF. This chain uses TRBV28 with TRBJ1-2; D remains unclear. V lost 8 bases to trimming and J lost 5 bases, with 9 bases between them. The V gene's germline CDR1 is MDHEN and CDR2 SYDVKM. There are 11 residues in the CDR3.

The chain has TRBV15 and TRBJ2-2; 8 bases agree with TRBD1. The J segment lost 0 bases and the V segment lost 8 bases, leaving 2 bases of the junction unmatched. The CDR3 length is 14 residues. Germline values: CDR1 LNHNV, CDR2 YYDKDF (reference sequence). Here the CDR3 DNA reads TGTGCCACCCGACAGGGGTCGAACACCGGGGAGCTGTTTTTT. It codes for CATRQGSNTGELFF. Drawing the rest from reference TRBV15 and TRBJ2-2, the complete variable domain is DAMVIQNPRYQVTQFGKPVTLSCSQTLNHNVMYWYQQKSSQAPKLLFHYYDKDFNNEADTPDNFQSRRPNTSFCFLDIRSPGLGDTAMYLCATRQGSNTGELFFGEGSRLTVL.

The gene calls are TRBV5-1 and TRBJ1-1; 7 bases fit TRBD1. The CDR3 sequence is 16 residues long. Losses at the gene ends were 0 bases for V and 4 bases for J; bases not matched to a gene: 9. Germline CDR1 is SGHRS and CDR2 is YFSETQ. CDR3 amino acids: CASSLGKGATGTEAFF. The DNA for the CDR3 is TGCGCCAGCAGCTTGGGCAAGGGGGCGACGGGCACTGAAGCTTTCTTT.

This chain links TRBV7-2 with TRBJ2-7; TRBD2 matches at 7 bases. The V segment lost 5 bases and the J segment 3 bases; nucleotides outside the gene matches: 10. This CDR3 comprises 15 residues. The germline V gene encodes CDR1 SGHTA and CDR2 FQGNSA. CDR3 amino acids: CASSREGRAGYEQYF. In DNA form, the CDR3 reads TGTGCCAGCAGCCGGGAAGGGAGGGCGGGCTACGAGCAGTACTTC.

V is TRBV18 and J is TRBJ2-7; D may be TRBD2 (6 bases). The CDR3 extends over 13 amino acids. Per germline, CDR1 KGHSH and CDR2 LQKENI. V dropped 3 bases and J dropped 5 bases, with 11 bases sitting between them. CDR3 loop: CASSPGGGDEQYF. CDR3 bases: TGTGCCAGCTCACCGGGAGGAGGCGACGAGCAGTACTTC.

V gene TRBV6-5 combines with J gene TRBJ1-1; D not certain. CDR1 and CDR2 (germline): MNHEY, SVGAGI. The CDR3 is 14 residues long. The V gene lost 6 bases and the J gene lost 2 bases, with 13 bases spanning the gap. CDR3 residues: CASRFSLFNTEAFF. The CDR3 nucleotides are TGTGCCAGCAGATTCAGTCTTTTCAACACTGAAGCTTTCTTT.

The rearrangement joins TRBV1 to TRBJ1-6. TRBV1 is deemed a pseudogene. There are 15 residues in the CDR3. DNA of the CDR3: TGCACTCCCATCCGGGGGCCGTACTATAATTCACCCCTCCACTTT. Translated, it gives CTPIRGPYYNSPLHF.

This sequence joins TRBV18 and TRBJ2-1; 7 bases map to TRBD2. CDR3 length equals 15 residues. Germline trimming cut 5 bases from V and 8 bases from J; bases unmatched to any gene: 12. CDR1 and CDR2 (germline): KGHSH, LQKENI. CDR3 in amino acids: CASSYTRARGDEQFF. As DNA, the CDR3 is TGTGCCAGCTCATACACACGGGCCCGGGGGGATGAGCAGTTCTTC.

V and J are TRBV7-2 and TRBJ2-1; 9 positions match TRBD2. Germline V gene lookup returns CDR1 SGHTA and CDR2 FQGNSA. CDR3 length: 16 residues. With 7 bases clipped from V and 7 bases from J, the junction kept 14 bases outside the gene matches. The CDR3 loop reads CASTPDGSGRTNEQFF. CDR3 bases: TGTGCCAGCACCCCTGACGGAAGCGGGAGGACAAATGAGCAGTTCTTC.

The chain has TRBV7-6 and TRBJ1-5; D ambiguous. The V end lost 7 bases, the J end lost 6 bases, and 13 bases lay between the germline ends. The CDR3 is 13 residues long. Germline CDR1 and CDR2: SGHVS and FNYEAQ. The CDR3 coding sequence is TGTGCCAGCACCCTTCCCTTAACTCAGCCCCAGCATTTT. It is translated as CASTLPLTQPQHF.

The V and J genes are TRBV27 and TRBJ2-3; 7 bases map to TRBD2. This CDR3 region has 17 residues. With V trimmed by 10 bases and J by 2 bases, 18 bases remained unmatched. Germline CDR1 MNHEY, CDR2 SMNVEV (reference sequence). CDR3 DNA sequence: TGTGCCAACAGGTGGTGGGGAGGGCCAAAATTCACAGATACGCAGTATTTT. Amino acid sequence: CANRWWGGPKFTDTQYF.

V gene TRBV18 combines with J gene TRBJ2-1, with unresolved D. This CDR3 contains 14 residues. V was clipped by 0 bases and J by 5 bases, with 8 bases between them. Germline CDR1 is KGHSH and CDR2 is LQKENI. The CDR3 DNA is TGTGCCAGCTCACCACCAGAGAGAAACAATGAGCAGTTCTTC. The encoded protein is CASSPPERNNEQFF.

The rearrangement uses TRBV7-9 and TRBJ2-5, with TRBD2 matching 7 bases. The germline V gene encodes CDR1 SEHNR and CDR2 FQNEAQ (reference sequence). The CDR3 covers 17 residues. V dropped 5 bases and J dropped 5; count of bases not matched to a gene: 17. The CDR3 reads CASSPNRKPSGGETQYF. The DNA of the CDR3 is TGTGCCAGCAGCCCGAACAGAAAGCCTAGCGGCGGGGAGACCCAGTACTTC.

The chain recombines TRBV4-1 with TRBJ2-3; TRBD2 agrees at 8 bases. The CDR3 sequence is 15 residues long. Germline V lookup: CDR1 MGHRA, CDR2 YSYEKL. The ends lost 4 bases at V and 2 bases at J; junction bases unmatched: 5. This chain's CDR3 is CASSLRLANTDTQYF. DNA for the CDR3: TGCGCCAGCAGCCTGAGACTAGCGAACACAGATACGCAGTATTTT.

The V call is TRBV20-1, the J call TRBJ1-4; possibly TRBD1 for D (6 bases). This CDR3 has 10 residues. Trimming shortened V by 6 bases and J by 14 bases, and 13 bases separated the two germline ends. CDR1 is DFQATT and CDR2 is SNEGSKA in the germline V gene (reference sequence). The CDR3 nucleotides are TGCAGTGCCAGCCGGGACATGCTGTTTTTT. This codes for CSASRDMLFF.

V usage is TRBV14 and J usage is TRBJ2-1; D unresolved. The germline V and J ends were trimmed by 3 bases and 9 bases, with 9 bases remaining between them. The CDR3 has 12 residues. Germline V gives CDR1 SGHDN, CDR2 FVKESK. The chain's CDR3 is CASSHHLTEQFF. In DNA form, the CDR3 reads TGTGCCAGCAGCCATCATCTAACTGAGCAGTTCTTC.

The CDR3 loop reads CASTPPEDRSSNQPQHF. For the CDR3, the DNA is TGTGCCAGCACTCCACCGGAGGACAGGTCTAGCAATCAGCCCCAGCATTTT. V gene TRBV27 combines with J gene TRBJ1-5; 7 bases match TRBD1. Germline loops: CDR1 MNHEY, CDR2 SMNVEV (reference sequence). The ends lost 7 bases at V and 0 bases at J; junction bases unmatched: 12. This CDR3 region has 17 residues.

The chain couples TRBV7-8 to TRBJ1-5; TRBD1 matches at 9 bases. This CDR3 comprises 14 residues. The V and J ends lost 5 bases and 4 bases, in that order; junction bases with no gene match: 3. CDR1 SGHVS and CDR2 FQNEAQ come from the germline V gene. As DNA, the CDR3 is TGTGCCAGCAGCCGAGGACAGGGGAATCAGCCCCAGCATTTT. Translating it yields CASSRGQGNQPQHF.

The rearrangement joins TRBV19 to TRBJ2-3; D gene uncertain. Looked up from germline, CDR1 is LNHDA and CDR2 is SQIVND (reference sequence). Trimming took off 3 bases at V and 5 bases at J, with 6 bases between the two ends. The CDR3 runs 12 residues. DNA of the CDR3: TGTGCCAGTAGTATTGAAAGAGATACGCAGTATTTT. Amino acids: CASSIERDTQYF.

The rearrangement uses TRBV1 and TRBJ2-7; the table names TRBD1, a call not compared with the DNA. TRBV1 is deemed a pseudogene. This CDR3 comprises 12 residues. The CDR3 region is CTSSQGGRGRYF. The CDR3 DNA is TGCACCAGCAGCCAAGGAGGTAGGGGTCGGTACTTC.